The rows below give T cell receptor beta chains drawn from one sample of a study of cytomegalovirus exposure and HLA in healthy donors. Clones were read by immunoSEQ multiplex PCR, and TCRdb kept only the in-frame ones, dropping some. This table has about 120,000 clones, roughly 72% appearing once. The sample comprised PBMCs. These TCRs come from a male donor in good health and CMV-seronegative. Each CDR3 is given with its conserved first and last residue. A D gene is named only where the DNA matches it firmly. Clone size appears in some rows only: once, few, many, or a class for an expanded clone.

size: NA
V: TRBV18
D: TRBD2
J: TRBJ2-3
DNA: TGTGCCAGCTCACCACCTCTAGCGGGAGGGAAGGCAGATACGCAGTATTTT
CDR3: CASSPPLAGGKADTQYF

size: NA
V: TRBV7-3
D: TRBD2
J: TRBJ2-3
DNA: TGTGCCAGCAGCTGGGCTAGCGGGGGGGCCGGAGGCACAGATACGCAGTATTTT
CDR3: CASSWASGGAGGTDTQYF

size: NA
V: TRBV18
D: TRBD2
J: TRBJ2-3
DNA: TGTGCCAGCTCACGTCGGACTAGCGGGGGTACAGATACGCAGTATTTT
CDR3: CASSRRTSGGTDTQYF

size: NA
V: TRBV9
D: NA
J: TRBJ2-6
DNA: TGTGCCAGCAGCCAACTGGACAGTAGCTCTGGGGCCAACGTCCTGACTTTC
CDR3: CASSQLDSSSGANVLTF

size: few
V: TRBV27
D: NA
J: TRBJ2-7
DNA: TGTGCCAGCAGTTTTCCGGGGTCCTACGAGCAGTACTTC
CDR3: CASSFPGSYEQYF

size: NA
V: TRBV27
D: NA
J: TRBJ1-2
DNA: TGTGCCAGCAGTTCTTCCACGACGGGACTCTATGGCTACACCTTC
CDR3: CASSSSTTGLYGYTF

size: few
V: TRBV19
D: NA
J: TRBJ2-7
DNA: TGTGCCAGTAGTATACGCAGAACACAGGGAAGCGAGCAGTACTTC
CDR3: CASSIRRTQGSEQYF

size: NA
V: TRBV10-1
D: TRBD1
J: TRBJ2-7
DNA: TGCGCCAGCAGTTCCGGGACAGAATGGTACGAGCAGTACTTC
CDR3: CASSSGTEWYEQYF

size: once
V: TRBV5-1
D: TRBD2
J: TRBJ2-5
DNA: TGCGCCAGCAGCCCCTCGGGGCGGGGGGCCGAAGAGACCCAGTACTTC
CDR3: CASSPSGRGAEETQYF

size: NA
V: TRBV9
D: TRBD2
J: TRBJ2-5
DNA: TGTGCCAGCAGCGAGGGGTACCATAGCGGGGGGGCCAAGGAGACCCAGTACTTC
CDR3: CASSEGYHSGGAKETQYF

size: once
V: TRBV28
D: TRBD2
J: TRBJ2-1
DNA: TGTGCCAGCAGTCCCGGGACTAGCGGGAGCCATGAGCAGTTCTTC
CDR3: CASSPGTSGSHEQFF